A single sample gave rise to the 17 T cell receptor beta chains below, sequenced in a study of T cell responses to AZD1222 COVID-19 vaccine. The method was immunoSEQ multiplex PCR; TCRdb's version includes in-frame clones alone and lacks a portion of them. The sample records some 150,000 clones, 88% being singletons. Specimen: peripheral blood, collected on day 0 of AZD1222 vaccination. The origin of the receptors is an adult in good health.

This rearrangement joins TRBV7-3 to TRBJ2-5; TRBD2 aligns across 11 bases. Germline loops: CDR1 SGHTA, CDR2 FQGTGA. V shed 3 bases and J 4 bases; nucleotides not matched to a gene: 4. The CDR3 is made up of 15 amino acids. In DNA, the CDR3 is TGTGCCAGCAGCTTGACTGGGACTAGCGGAGAGACCCAGTACTTC. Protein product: CASSLTGTSGETQYF.

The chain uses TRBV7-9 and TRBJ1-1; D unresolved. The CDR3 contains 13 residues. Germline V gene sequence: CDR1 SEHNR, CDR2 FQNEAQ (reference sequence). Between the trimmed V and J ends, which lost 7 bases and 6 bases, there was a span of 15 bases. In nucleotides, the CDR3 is TGTGCCAGCACCATCCGGCGGGATTCTGAAGCTTTCTTT. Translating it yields CASTIRRDSEAFF.

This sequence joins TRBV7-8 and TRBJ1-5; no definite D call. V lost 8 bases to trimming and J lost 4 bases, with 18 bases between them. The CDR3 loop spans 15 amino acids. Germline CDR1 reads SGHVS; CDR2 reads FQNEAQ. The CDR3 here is CASGLGGGRNQPQHF. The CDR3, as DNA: TGTGCCAGCGGGCTTGGAGGAGGGCGGAATCAGCCCCAGCATTTT.

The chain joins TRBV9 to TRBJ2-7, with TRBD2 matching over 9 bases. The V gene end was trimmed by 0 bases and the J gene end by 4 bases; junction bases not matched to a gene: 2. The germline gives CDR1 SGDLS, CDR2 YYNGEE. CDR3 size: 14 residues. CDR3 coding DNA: TGTGCCAGCAGCGTAGAAAGCGGGGGGTACGAGCAGTACTTC. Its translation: CASSVESGGYEQYF.

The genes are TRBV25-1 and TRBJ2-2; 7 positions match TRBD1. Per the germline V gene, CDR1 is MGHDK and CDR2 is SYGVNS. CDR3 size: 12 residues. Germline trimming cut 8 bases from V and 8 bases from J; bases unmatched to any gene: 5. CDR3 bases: TGTGCCAGCCAACGACAGGGAGGGGAGCTGTTTTTT. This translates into CASQRQGGELFF. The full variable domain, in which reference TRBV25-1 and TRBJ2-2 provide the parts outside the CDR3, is EADIYQTPRYLVIGTGKKITLECSQTMGHDKMYWYQQDPGMELHLIHYSYGVNSTEKGDLSSESTVSRIRTEHFPLTLESARPSHTSQYLCASQRQGGELFFGEGSRLTVL.

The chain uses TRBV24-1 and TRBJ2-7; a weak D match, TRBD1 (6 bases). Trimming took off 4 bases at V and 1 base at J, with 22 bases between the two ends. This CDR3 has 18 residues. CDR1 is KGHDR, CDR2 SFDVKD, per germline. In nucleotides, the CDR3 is TGTGCCACCAGTGACCTCCTGACCGGGACACCCAGATCCTACGAGCAGTACTTC. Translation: CATSDLLTGTPRSYEQYF.

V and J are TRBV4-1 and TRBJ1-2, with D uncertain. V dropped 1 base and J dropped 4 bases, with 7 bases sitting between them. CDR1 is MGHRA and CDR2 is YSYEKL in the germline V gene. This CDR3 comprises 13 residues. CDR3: CASSQAPFYGYTF. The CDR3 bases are TGCGCCAGCAGCCAAGCTCCGTTCTATGGCTACACCTTC.

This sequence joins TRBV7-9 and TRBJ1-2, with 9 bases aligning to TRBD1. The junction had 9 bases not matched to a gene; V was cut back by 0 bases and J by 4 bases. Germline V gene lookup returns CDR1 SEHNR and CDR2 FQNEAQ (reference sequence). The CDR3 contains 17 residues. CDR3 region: CASSLASGTGIGYGYTF. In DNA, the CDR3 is TGTGCCAGCAGCTTAGCCTCCGGGACAGGGATCGGCTATGGCTACACCTTC.

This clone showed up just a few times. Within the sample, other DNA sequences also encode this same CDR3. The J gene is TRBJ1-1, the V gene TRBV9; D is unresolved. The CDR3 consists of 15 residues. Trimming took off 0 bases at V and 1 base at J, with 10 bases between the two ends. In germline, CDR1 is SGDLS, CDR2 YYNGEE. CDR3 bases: TGTGCCAGCAGCGTAGGGAGCCTAGGGAACACTGAAGCTTTCTTT. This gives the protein CASSVGSLGNTEAFF.

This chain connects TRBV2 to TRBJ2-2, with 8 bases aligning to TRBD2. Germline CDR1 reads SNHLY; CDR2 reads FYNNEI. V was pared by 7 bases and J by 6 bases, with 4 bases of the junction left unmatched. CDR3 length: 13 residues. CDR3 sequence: CASNGRVAGELFF. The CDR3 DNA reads TGTGCCAGCAACGGGAGGGTGGCCGGGGAGCTGTTTTTT. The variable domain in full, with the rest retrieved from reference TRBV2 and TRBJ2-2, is EPEVTQTPSHQVTQMGQEVILRCVPISNHLYFYWYRQILGQKVEFLVSFYNNEISEKSEIFDDQFSVERPDGSNFTLKIRSTKLEDSAMYFCASNGRVAGELFFGEGSRLTVL.

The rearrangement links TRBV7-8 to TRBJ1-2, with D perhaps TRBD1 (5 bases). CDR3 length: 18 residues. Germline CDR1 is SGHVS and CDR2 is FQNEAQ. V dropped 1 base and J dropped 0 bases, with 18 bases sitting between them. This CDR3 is CASSLGPFPGSSNYGYTF. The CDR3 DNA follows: TGTGCCAGCAGCTTAGGCCCATTCCCAGGGTCCTCTAACTATGGCTACACCTTC.

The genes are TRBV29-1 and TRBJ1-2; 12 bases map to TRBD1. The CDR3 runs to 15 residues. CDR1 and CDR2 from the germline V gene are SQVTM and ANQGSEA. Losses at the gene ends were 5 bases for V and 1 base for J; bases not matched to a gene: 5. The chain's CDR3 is CSVRGTGGNNYGYTF. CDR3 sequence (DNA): TGCAGCGTTAGGGGGACAGGGGGCAATAACTATGGCTACACCTTC.

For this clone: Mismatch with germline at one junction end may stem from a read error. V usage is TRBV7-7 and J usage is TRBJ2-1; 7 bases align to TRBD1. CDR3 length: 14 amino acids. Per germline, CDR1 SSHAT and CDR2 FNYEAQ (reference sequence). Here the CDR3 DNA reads TGTGCTAGCAGCTTAGGGGGCCTCCTGGGTGAGCAGTTCTTC. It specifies CASSLGGLLGEQFF. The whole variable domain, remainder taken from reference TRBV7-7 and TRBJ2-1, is GAGVSQSPRYKVTKRGQDVTLRCDPISSHATLYWYQQALGQGPEFLTYFNYEAQPDKSGLPSDRFSAERPEGSISTLTIQRTEQRDSAMYRCASSLGGLLGEQFFGPGTRLTVL.

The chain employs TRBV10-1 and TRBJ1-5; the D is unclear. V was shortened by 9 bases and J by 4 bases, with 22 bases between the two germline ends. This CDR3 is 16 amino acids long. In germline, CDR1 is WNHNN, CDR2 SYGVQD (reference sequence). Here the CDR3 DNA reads TGCGCCAGGACTAGCCCTCCGGGTGGTGATAATCAGCCCCAGCATTTT. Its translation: CARTSPPGGDNQPQHF.

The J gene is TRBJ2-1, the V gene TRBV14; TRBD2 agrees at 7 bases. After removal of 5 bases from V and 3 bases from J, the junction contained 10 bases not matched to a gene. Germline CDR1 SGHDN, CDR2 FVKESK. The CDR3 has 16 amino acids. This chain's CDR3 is CASSYLAAEYYNEQFF. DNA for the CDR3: TGTGCCAGCAGCTATCTAGCGGCCGAGTACTACAATGAGCAGTTCTTC.

As DNA, the CDR3 is TGTGCCAGCAGTCCATGGGGCGTAACCTACGAGCAGTACTTC. Translating it yields CASSPWGVTYEQYF. The chain carries TRBV6-2 or TRBV6-3 and TRBJ2-7, with D maybe TRBD1 (5 bases). This CDR3 spans 14 amino acids. The germline V gene has CDR1 MNHEY and CDR2 SVGEGT. With 5 bases removed from V and 2 bases from J, the gap between germline ends came to 13 bases.

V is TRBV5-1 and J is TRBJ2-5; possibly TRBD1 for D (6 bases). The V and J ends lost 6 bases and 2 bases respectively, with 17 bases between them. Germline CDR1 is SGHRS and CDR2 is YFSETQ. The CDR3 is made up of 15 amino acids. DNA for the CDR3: TGCGCCAGCACCCCGGGACACCGAGGGCAAGAGACCCAGTACTTC. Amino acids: CASTPGHRGQETQYF.